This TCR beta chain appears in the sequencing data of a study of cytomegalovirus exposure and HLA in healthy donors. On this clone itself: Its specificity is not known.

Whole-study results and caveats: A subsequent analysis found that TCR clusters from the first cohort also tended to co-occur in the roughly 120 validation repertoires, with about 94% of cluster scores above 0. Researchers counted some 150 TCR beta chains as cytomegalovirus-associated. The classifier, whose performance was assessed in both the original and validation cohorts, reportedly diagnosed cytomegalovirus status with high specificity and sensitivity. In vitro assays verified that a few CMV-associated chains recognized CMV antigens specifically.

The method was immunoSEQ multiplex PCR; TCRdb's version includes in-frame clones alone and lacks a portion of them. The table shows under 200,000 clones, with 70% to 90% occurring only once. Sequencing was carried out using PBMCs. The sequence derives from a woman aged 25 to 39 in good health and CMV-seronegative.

Written as DNA, the CDR3 is TGTGCCAGCAGGGCGGGACAGGGAGGTGAAAAACTGTTTTTT. The encoded protein is CASRAGQGGEKLFF. The J gene is TRBJ1-4, the V gene TRBV6-5; TRBD1 agrees at 9 bases. The junction had 6 bases not matched to a gene; V was cut back by 6 bases and J by 7 bases. This CDR3 is built from 14 residues. Germline V CDR1 and CDR2: MNHEY, SVGAGI.